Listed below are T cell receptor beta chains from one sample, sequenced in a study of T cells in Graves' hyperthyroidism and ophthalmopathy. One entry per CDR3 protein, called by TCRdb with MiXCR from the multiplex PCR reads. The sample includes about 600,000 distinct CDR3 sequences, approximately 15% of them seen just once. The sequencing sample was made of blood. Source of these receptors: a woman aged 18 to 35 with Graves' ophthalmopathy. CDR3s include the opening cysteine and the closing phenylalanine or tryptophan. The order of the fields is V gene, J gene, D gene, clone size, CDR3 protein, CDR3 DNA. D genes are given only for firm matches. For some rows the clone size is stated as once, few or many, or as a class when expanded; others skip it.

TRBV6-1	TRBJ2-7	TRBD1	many	CASSYGTGLGEQYF	TGTGCCAGCAGTTACGGGACAGGGTTAGGCGAGCAGTACTTC
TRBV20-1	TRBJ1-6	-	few	CSARDIEGRGSPLHF	TGCAGTGCTAGAGATATAGAAGGGAGGGGCTCACCCCTCCACTTT
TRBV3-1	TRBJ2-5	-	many	CASSQDRGAGETQYF	TGTGCCAGCAGCCAAGATCGGGGGGCTGGAGAGACCCAGTACTTC
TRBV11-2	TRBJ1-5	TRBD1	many	CASSQGGVQPQHF	TGTGCCAGCAGCCAGGGGGGCGTTCAGCCCCAGCATTTT
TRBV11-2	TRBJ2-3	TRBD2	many	CASSLTSGRRTQYF	TGTGCCAGCAGCTTAACTAGCGGGAGGCGAACGCAGTATTTT
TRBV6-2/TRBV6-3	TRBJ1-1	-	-	CASSYERVPAAEAFF	TGTGCCAGCAGTTACGAACGGGTACCTGCTGCTGAAGCTTTCTTT
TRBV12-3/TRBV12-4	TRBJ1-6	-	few	CASSPGSISSYNSPLHF	TGTGCCAGCAGTCCAGGGAGCATTAGCTCCTATAATTCACCCCTCCACTTT
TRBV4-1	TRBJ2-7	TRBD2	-	CASSPLGEGFYEQYF	TGCGCCAGCAGCCCCCTCGGGGAGGGTTTCTACGAGCAGTACTTC
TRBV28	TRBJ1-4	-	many	CASNGTPDKKLFF	TGTGCCTCTAACGGGACACCCGACAAAAAACTGTTTTTT
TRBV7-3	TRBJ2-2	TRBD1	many	CASSRQGAGTGELFF	TGCGCCAGCAGTCGACAGGGGGCAGGGACCGGGGAGCTGTTTTTT
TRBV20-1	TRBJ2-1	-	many	CSARDTGTSGNEQFF	TGCAGTGCTAGAGATACGGGGACCAGCGGCAATGAGCAGTTCTTC
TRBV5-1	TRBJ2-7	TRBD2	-	CASSPLAARLAGLAYEQYF	TGCGCCAGCAGCCCTCTAGCCGCAAGACTAGCGGGATTAGCCTACGAGCAGTACTTC
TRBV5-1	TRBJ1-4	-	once	CASSPGPTNEKLFF	TGCGCCAGCAGCCCGGGTCCAACTAATGAAAAACTGTTTTTT
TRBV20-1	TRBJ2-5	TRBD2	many	CSARAVGSGIQETQYF	TGCAGTGCTAGAGCCGTCGGTAGCGGGATACAAGAGACCCAGTACTTC
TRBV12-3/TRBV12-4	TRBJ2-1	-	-	CASSSLDGLAQFF	TGTGCCAGCAGTTCACTAGACGGTTTAGCGCAGTTCTTC
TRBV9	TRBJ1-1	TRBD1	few	CASSVTGTGEEAFF	TGTGCCAGCAGCGTCACCGGGACAGGGGAAGAAGCTTTCTTT
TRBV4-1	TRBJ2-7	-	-	CASSGSPGRNEQYF	TGCGCCAGCAGCGGTTCCCCAGGCAGGAACGAGCAGTACTTC
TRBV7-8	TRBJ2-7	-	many	CASTLSRAYEQYF	TGTGCCAGCACCTTATCGAGGGCCTACGAGCAGTACTTC
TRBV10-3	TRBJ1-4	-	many	CAISVSLEEKLFF	TGTGCCATCAGTGTCAGCCTGGAGGAAAAACTGTTTTTT
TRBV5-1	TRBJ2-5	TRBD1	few	CASSPLDGTAETQYF	TGCGCCAGCAGCCCGCTCGACGGGACAGCGGAGACCCAGTACTTC
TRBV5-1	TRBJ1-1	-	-	CASSSPGYTEAFF	TGCGCCAGCAGCTCCCCGGGCTATACTGAAGCTTTCTTT
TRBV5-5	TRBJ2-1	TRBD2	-	CASRDGLATYNEQFF	TGTGCCAGCAGGGACGGACTAGCCACCTACAATGAGCAGTTCTTC
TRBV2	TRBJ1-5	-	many	CASRPGTPRQPQHF	TGTGCCAGCAGACCCGGGACCCCAAGGCAGCCCCAGCATTTT
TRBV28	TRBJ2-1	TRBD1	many	CASSLSGTGSVQWFF	TGTGCCAGCAGTTTATCAGGGACAGGGAGTGTCCAATGGTTCTTC
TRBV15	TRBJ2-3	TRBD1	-	CATSRVRGQRVTDTQYF	TGTGCCACCAGCAGAGTCAGGGGGCAAAGGGTCACAGATACGCAGTATTTT
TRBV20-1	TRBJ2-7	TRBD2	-	CSASPGGGAYSEQYF	TGCAGTGCTAGCCCCGGGGGGGGGGCCTATAGTGAGCAGTACTTC
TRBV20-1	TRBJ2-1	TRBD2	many	CSARRGLAGRMDNEQFF	TGCAGTGCTCGCCGGGGACTAGCGGGACGGATGGATAATGAGCAGTTCTTC
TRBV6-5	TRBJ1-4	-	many	CASSYGGGDEKLFF	TGTGCCAGCAGTTACGGGGGGGGAGATGAAAAACTGTTTTTT
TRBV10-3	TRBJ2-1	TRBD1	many	CAISEPNRGPNNEQFF	TGTGCCATCAGTGAGCCAAACAGGGGGCCCAACAATGAGCAGTTCTTC
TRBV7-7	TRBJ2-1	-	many	CASSLVLSGTDYNEQFF	TGTGCTAGCAGCTTAGTCCTCTCCGGGACGGACTACAATGAGCAGTTCTTC
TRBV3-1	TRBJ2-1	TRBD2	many	CASSQVGGRAYNEQFF	TGTGCCAGCAGCCAAGTTGGGGGGAGGGCCTACAATGAGCAGTTCTTC